One T cell receptor (beta chain) is described in this entry. The antigen is unknown. This specimen belongs to a study of shared clonotypes between healthy human individuals. Regarding the study as a whole: Between a few donors, naive CD4 clonotypes were shared at a level of about 5%.

Per the authors' pipeline: ImmunoSEQ yielded junction-only sequences lacking quality scores, so filtering differed. Method: immunoSEQ multiplex PCR; TCRdb's copy keeps in-frame clones and lacks some. For V, J and clone size, that table is used; D and trimming come from the DNA. The sample has roughly 1 million clones; around three quarters are singletons. Sequenced: memory CD4+ T cells from PBMCs. Described subset: CD45RA-negative fraction. This clonotype originated in a man between 18 and 35 years old in good health. Some clones in this sample may be carry-over from other donors' samples.

CDR3 bases: TGTGCCAGCAGCTCTTCCCCGCAGACTAATGAAAAACTGTTTTTT. This codes for CASSSSPQTNEKLFF. The V and J genes are TRBV5-5 and TRBJ1-4; D unclear. Germline V lookup: CDR1 SGHKS, CDR2 YYEKEE (reference sequence). The CDR3 runs 15 residues. The V end lost 3 bases, the J end lost 2 bases, and 11 bases lay between the germline ends.